These 24 T cell receptor beta chains share one sample of origin, sequenced in a study of identical twins. In TCRdb, the 5' RACE reads were re-called with MiXCR into one record per CDR3 protein. The sample consists of hundreds of thousands of distinct CDR3 sequences, roughly 7% of them appearing once. These data are also associated with another study on yellow fever vaccine responses in identical twins.

The sequencing sample was made of memory (CD45RO+) T cells sorted from blood. These receptors all stem from a woman younger than 35 in good health.

The rearrangement uses TRBV7-9 and TRBJ2-1; D is perhaps TRBD2 (5 bases). V was pared by 5 bases and J by 2 bases, with 13 bases between. The CDR3 has 15 amino acids. Germline V lookup: CDR1 SEHNR, CDR2 FQNEAQ (reference sequence). This CDR3 reads CASSPSRATYNEQFF. The CDR3 nucleotides read TGTGCCAGCAGCCCGTCGAGGGCCACCTACAATGAGCAGTTCTTC.

This clonotype was counted only a few times. V is TRBV20-1 and J is TRBJ1-2; D is undetermined. The germline gives CDR1 DFQATT, CDR2 SNEGSKA (reference sequence). The V end lost 0 bases, the J end lost 4 bases, and 15 bases lay between the germline ends. The CDR3 has 15 residues. The CDR3 reads CSARDTVAASYGYTF. The CDR3 nucleotides are TGCAGTGCTAGAGATACGGTGGCAGCGAGCTATGGCTACACCTTC.

This clonotype was seen repeatedly, ten times or more. The chain couples TRBV3-1 to TRBJ1-1; unclear D gene. V shed 2 bases and J shed 3 bases, with 16 bases lying between them. The CDR3 is made up of 16 amino acids. CDR1 and CDR2 (germline): LGHDT, YNNKEL (reference sequence). The CDR3 DNA follows: TGTGCCAGCAGCCAAAGAATAGGGTCCTCCTACACTGAAGCTTTCTTT. Translated, it gives CASSQRIGSSYTEAFF.

By sample fraction, this clonotype is medium-sized. This chain joins TRBV2 and TRBJ2-5, with D unresolved. Germline V gives CDR1 SNHLY, CDR2 FYNNEI. The length of the CDR3 is 14 residues. V was clipped by 8 bases and J by 2 bases, with 15 bases between them. The CDR3 loop reads CASDEATSQETQYF. The CDR3 DNA sequence: TGTGCCAGCGACGAAGCTACCTCGCAAGAGACCCAGTACTTC.

In its sample, this clonotype was seen a few times. The chain is built from TRBV5-1 and TRBJ2-3; a possible D gene is TRBD2 (5 bases). Germline lookup yields CDR1 SGHRS and CDR2 YFSETQ. CDR3 length: 15 residues. V shed 0 bases and J shed 6 bases, with 14 bases lying between them. This CDR3 reads CASSLGSISGDTQYF. In nucleotides, the CDR3 is TGCGCCAGCAGCTTGGGGTCCATTTCGGGGGATACGCAGTATTTT.

This chain links TRBV14 with TRBJ2-7; the match to TRBD1 covers 8 bases. The V gene's germline CDR1 is SGHDN and CDR2 FVKESK. Germline trimming cut 6 bases from V and 2 bases from J; bases unmatched to any gene: 6. The CDR3 covers 14 residues. The CDR3: CASRRTGSTYEQYF. The CDR3 nucleotides read TGTGCCAGCAGGCGGACAGGGTCTACCTACGAGCAGTACTTC.

This clonotype was counted at least ten times. This chain uses TRBV3-1 with TRBJ1-1; TRBD1 matches at 7 bases. CDR1 LGHDT and CDR2 YNNKEL come from the germline V gene (reference sequence). The CDR3 contains 14 residues. Germline trimming cut 4 bases from V and 12 bases from J; bases unmatched to any gene: 14. The CDR3 sequence is CASSPTGSSEGTFF. The CDR3 DNA sequence: TGTGCCAGCAGCCCGACAGGGTCGAGTGAGGGAACTTTCTTT.

This sequence joins TRBV7-2 and TRBJ2-1, with D possibly being TRBD2 (6 bases). The ends were cut back, 5 bases at V and 0 bases at J, with 14 bases in the middle. The CDR3 consists of 16 residues. The germline V gene has CDR1 SGHTA and CDR2 FQGNSA. The CDR3 nucleotides read TGTGCCAGCAGCCCGGGAGCGGAGAGCTCCTACAATGAGCAGTTCTTC. This translates into CASSPGAESSYNEQFF.

This clonotype was found a few times. The rearrangement uses TRBV3-1 and TRBJ2-2, with no clear D. Trimming took off 7 bases at V and 4 bases at J, with 13 bases between the two ends. Germline loops: CDR1 LGHDT, CDR2 YNNKEL (reference sequence). The CDR3 is made up of 14 amino acids. The chain's CDR3 is CASNRAVGTGELFF. The CDR3 DNA reads TGTGCCAGCAACCGTGCCGTCGGCACCGGGGAGCTGTTTTTT.

This clonotype was counted a few times. This rearrangement joins TRBV20-1 to TRBJ2-3, with 7 bases aligning to TRBD2. This CDR3 contains 15 residues. The germline V gene has CDR1 DFQATT and CDR2 SNEGSKA (reference sequence). V was pared by 7 bases and J by 1 base, with 11 bases of the junction left unmatched. CDR3 protein: CSVNGGGPGTDTQYF. CDR3 sequence (DNA): TGCAGTGTCAACGGGGGAGGGCCCGGCACAGATACGCAGTATTTT.

The J gene is TRBJ2-7, the V gene TRBV5-4; D is unclear. Trimming shortened V by 5 bases and J by 5 bases, and 11 bases separated the two germline ends. Germline CDR1 is SGHNT and CDR2 is YYREEE (reference sequence). This CDR3 region has 12 residues. In DNA, the CDR3 is TGTGCCAGCAGTACCCAGCGTAACGAGCAGTACTTC. It specifies CASSTQRNEQYF.

This clonotype was seen more than once but under ten times. The chain has TRBV7-9 and TRBJ2-2, with TRBD1 matching 9 bases. This CDR3 is built from 15 residues. V trimming: 5 bases; J trimming: 6 bases; junction bases outside the gene matches: 7. From germline, CDR1 is SEHNR and CDR2 FQNEAQ (reference sequence). In DNA, the CDR3 is TGTGCCAGCAGCCAGAGGACAGGGGTGTCCGGGGAGCTGTTTTTT. Translation gives CASSQRTGVSGELFF.

At least ten counts were recorded for this clonotype. The V and J genes are TRBV20-1 and TRBJ1-6, with a possible D match to TRBD1 (6 bases). Per the germline V gene, CDR1 is DFQATT and CDR2 is SNEGSKA (reference sequence). CDR3 length: 15 amino acids. V lost 4 bases and J lost 7, with 17 bases in between. This CDR3 reads CSATPTGRFNSPLHF. CDR3 bases: TGCAGTGCTACGCCCACAGGGAGATTCAATTCACCCCTCCACTTT.

This clonotype was counted between two and nine times. CDR3 nucleotides: TGTGCCAGCAGCCAAGGACAGGGGGAGGTGGGTAATGAGCAGTTCTTC. Its protein is CASSQGQGEVGNEQFF. The V and J genes are TRBV9 and TRBJ2-1; 10 nucleotides align to TRBD1. The CDR3 runs 16 residues. J gave up 7 bases and V 4 bases, and 11 bases lay outside the gene matches. Germline assignment: CDR1 SGDLS and CDR2 YYNGEE. Filled out from reference TRBV9 and TRBJ2-1, the complete variable domain reads DSGVTQTPKHLITATGQRVTLRCSPRSGDLSVYWYQQSLDQGLQFLIQYYNGEERAKGNILERFSAQQFPDLHSELNLSSLELGDSALYFCASSQGQGEVGNEQFFGPGTRLTVL.

J is TRBJ2-3 and V is TRBV24-1, with TRBD2 matching 7 bases. The CDR3 has 15 amino acids. Unmatched junction bases numbered 6, after V lost 5 bases and J lost 2 bases. Germline V gene data show CDR1 as KGHDR and CDR2 as SFDVKD. The CDR3 bases are TGTGCCACCAGTGGGGGAGGGCCCAACACAGATACGCAGTATTTT. Translated, it gives CATSGGGPNTDTQYF.

This clonotype was detected many times. V usage is TRBV11-2 and J usage is TRBJ2-3; 11 nucleotides match TRBD2. Germline CDR1 SGHAT, CDR2 FQNNGV. This CDR3 contains 17 residues. After removal of 3 bases from V and 0 bases from J, the junction contained 5 bases not matched to a gene. The CDR3 DNA is TGTGCCAGCAGCTTTCGGGGACTAGCGGCTAGCACAGATACGCAGTATTTT. It specifies CASSFRGLAASTDTQYF.

The chain links TRBV15 to TRBJ2-3; D uncertain. CDR1 and CDR2 from the germline V gene are LNHNV and YYDKDF (reference sequence). V was trimmed by 2 bases and J by 2 bases, leaving 5 bases between them. The length of the CDR3 is 13 residues. CDR3 sequence (DNA): TGTGCCACCAGCAGACCCTCCACAGATACGCAGTATTTT. Amino acid sequence: CATSRPSTDTQYF. Combining the CDR3 with reference TRBV15 and TRBJ2-3 gives the whole variable domain DAMVIQNPRYQVTQFGKPVTLSCSQTLNHNVMYWYQQKSSQAPKLLFHYYDKDFNNEADTPDNFQSRRPNTSFCFLDIRSPGLGDTAMYLCATSRPSTDTQYFGPGTRLTVL.

V and J are TRBV5-1 and TRBJ2-2, with 9 bases identical to TRBD2. CDR3 length: 16 amino acids. CDR1 SGHRS and CDR2 YFSETQ come from the germline V gene. With 0 bases clipped from V and 6 bases from J, the junction kept 6 bases outside the gene matches. This CDR3 reads CASSLAPRGGAGELFF. CDR3 bases: TGCGCCAGCAGCTTGGCCCCGCGGGGGGGCGCCGGGGAGCTGTTTTTT.

The CDR3 sequence: CASSSYRYSPLHF. CDR3 coding DNA: TGTGCCAGCAGTTCATATCGGTATTCACCCCTCCACTTT. This chain connects TRBV6-5 to TRBJ1-6; D uncertain. V gave up 4 bases and J gave up 8 bases, with 9 bases separating them. Germline CDR1 is MNHEY and CDR2 is SVGAGI. The CDR3 spans 13 residues.

A few counts support this clonotype. The rearrangement joins TRBV7-8 to TRBJ1-6, with D hard to call. Between the trimmed V and J ends, which lost 5 bases and 2 bases, there was a span of 16 bases. The CDR3 sequence is 17 residues long. Germline lookup yields CDR1 SGHVS and CDR2 FQNEAQ. The CDR3 reads CASSQRSLGTYNSPLHF. The CDR3 DNA follows: TGTGCCAGCAGCCAGCGATCCTTGGGCACCTATAATTCACCCCTCCACTTT.

This clonotype came up a few times. This chain connects TRBV18 to TRBJ2-2, with 7 nucleotides matching TRBD1. The germline V gene has CDR1 KGHSH and CDR2 LQKENI. The CDR3 has 17 amino acids. V dropped 4 bases and J dropped 5; count of bases not matched to a gene: 13. CDR3 region: CASSLDRVVKLTGELFF. CDR3 DNA: TGTGCCAGCTCACTCGACAGGGTTGTGAAACTGACCGGGGAGCTGTTTTTT.

This clonotype was observed at least ten times. CDR3 coding DNA: TGTGCCAGCAGTTTATCCGCCAGGGGTAATCAGCCCCAGCATTTT. Protein sequence: CASSLSARGNQPQHF. The J gene is TRBJ1-5, the V gene TRBV12-3 or TRBV12-4, with D possibly being TRBD1 (6 bases). V was clipped by 2 bases and J by 4 bases, with 12 bases between them. There are 15 residues in the CDR3.

The chain employs TRBV7-8 and TRBJ2-7; 13 bases are shared with TRBD2. The CDR3 sequence is 15 residues long. CDR1 SGHVS and CDR2 FQNEAQ come from the germline V gene. With V trimmed by 4 bases and J by 7 bases, 7 bases remained unmatched. CDR3 protein: CASSSTGLAGREQYV. The CDR3 nucleotides are TGTGCCAGCAGCTCGACGGGACTAGCGGGGCGGGAGCAGTACGTC.

Only a few counts were recorded for this clonotype. This chain joins TRBV18 and TRBJ2-5; TRBD1 matches at 7 bases. CDR3 length: 15 residues. J gave up 5 bases and V 3 bases, and 9 bases lay outside the gene matches. Germline lookup yields CDR1 KGHSH and CDR2 LQKENI. This chain's CDR3 is CASSPGTAARETQYF. Here the CDR3 DNA reads TGTGCCAGCTCACCGGGGACAGCGGCGAGGGAGACCCAGTACTTC.